This T cell receptor (beta chain) was captured in a study of graft-versus-host responses after intestinal transplantation. Assay used: immunoSEQ multiplex PCR; TCRdb lists only in-frame clones, some missing. The data show 8,500 to 11,000 clones, 30% to 35% seen once. This clonotype was sampled from a human patient who was an organ donor for intestinal transplantation. Material: alloreactive CD4+ T cells from a mixed lymphocyte reaction culture, obtained before transplantation. Described subset: CFSE-low proliferating T cells sorted from roughly 6-day pre-transplant mixed lymphocyte reaction (GvH or HvG direction).

The CDR3 DNA sequence: TGTGCCACCCGGAGCGGGGGCATCAGGGAGACCCAGTACTTC. Translated: CATRSGGIRETQYF. The chain carries TRBV10-3 and TRBJ2-5, with 8 bases lining up with TRBD2. There are 14 residues in the CDR3. V shed 10 bases, J shed 5 bases, and the junction held 12 bases outside the gene matches. Germline values: CDR1 ENHRY, CDR2 SYGVKD.